The rows below give T cell receptor beta chains drawn from one sample of a study of T cell clones after liver transplantation. The table came from immunoSEQ multiplex PCR; TCRdb's copy has only in-frame clones and leaves some out. Found here are approximately 100,000 clones, more than 75% of them singletons; the top ten hold around 0.97%. Specimen: CD4+ T cells from blood, collected before liver transplant. These TCRs come from a human donor who received a liver transplant. Both conserved end residues are part of each CDR3. D genes are given only for firm matches. The listing skips clone size in some rows; elsewhere it reads once, few, many or a size class.

clone size,D gene,CDR3 length,V gene,J gene,CDR3 DNA,CDR3 protein
.,.,14,TRBV6-6,TRBJ2-7,TGTGCCAGCAGAGAGGTGACTAGCTCCTACGAGCAGTACTTC,CASREVTSSYEQYF
.,.,15,TRBV11-2,TRBJ1-2,TGTGCCAGCAGCCCACGGGCAGGGTATAACTATGGCTACACCTTC,CASSPRAGYNYGYTF
.,TRBD2,15,TRBV5-1,TRBJ2-5,TGCGCCAGCAGCTTGACTAGCGGCCCTGAAGGGACCCAGTACTTC,CASSLTSGPEGTQYF
.,TRBD1,14,TRBV10-3,TRBJ1-5,TGTGCCATCAGTAGACAGGGCCGCAATCAGCCCCAGCATTTT,CAISRQGRNQPQHF
many,.,15,TRBV7-3,TRBJ2-7,TGTGCCAGCAGCTTAACGTCGGGGAATACCTACGAGCAGTACTTC,CASSLTSGNTYEQYF
.,.,18,TRBV4-2,TRBJ2-6,TGTGCCAGCAGCCAAGATCTCAGGGGGGGCTCTGGGGCCAACGTCCTGACTTTC,CASSQDLRGGSGANVLTF
.,TRBD1,14,TRBV13,TRBJ1-4,TGTGCCAGCAGCTCCCGACAGGGGAAGCAAAAACTGTTTTTT,CASSSRQGKQKLFF
.,.,15,TRBV5-4,TRBJ1-2,TGTGCCAGCAGCTTCCTCGGGGGGCTCAACTATGGCTACACCTTC,CASSFLGGLNYGYTF
.,.,17,TRBV5-8,TRBJ2-7,TGTGCCAGCAGCTTGGAGGTCCTTTTTGGAAGCTCCTACGAGCAGTACTTC,CASSLEVLFGSSYEQYF
.,TRBD2,17,TRBV18,TRBJ2-3,TGTGCCAGCTCACGACGGGAGATAGCGGGACGCACAGATACGCAGTATTTT,CASSRREIAGRTDTQYF
.,TRBD2,18,TRBV5-4,TRBJ2-2,TGTGCCAGCGTAAAGTGGACTAGCGGGGGCCGGAACACCGGGGAGCTGTTTTTT,CASVKWTSGGRNTGELFF
once,.,15,TRBV5-4,TRBJ1-3,TGTGCCAGCAGCTTTGGAGGTCTGGGAGGAAACACCATATATTTT,CASSFGGLGGNTIYF
.,.,15,TRBV6-5,TRBJ2-2,TGTGCCAGCAGCCTTTTATCCAGGGTCACCGGGGAGCTGTTTTTT,CASSLLSRVTGELFF
.,.,13,TRBV5-1,TRBJ2-7,TGCGCCAGCAGCCCCGACGCGGGTCGAGAGCAGTACTTC,CASSPDAGREQYF
.,TRBD1,15,TRBV5-4,TRBJ2-7,TGTGCCAGCAGCTTGGAGGGGGACAGGGGCTACGAGCAGTACTTC,CASSLEGDRGYEQYF